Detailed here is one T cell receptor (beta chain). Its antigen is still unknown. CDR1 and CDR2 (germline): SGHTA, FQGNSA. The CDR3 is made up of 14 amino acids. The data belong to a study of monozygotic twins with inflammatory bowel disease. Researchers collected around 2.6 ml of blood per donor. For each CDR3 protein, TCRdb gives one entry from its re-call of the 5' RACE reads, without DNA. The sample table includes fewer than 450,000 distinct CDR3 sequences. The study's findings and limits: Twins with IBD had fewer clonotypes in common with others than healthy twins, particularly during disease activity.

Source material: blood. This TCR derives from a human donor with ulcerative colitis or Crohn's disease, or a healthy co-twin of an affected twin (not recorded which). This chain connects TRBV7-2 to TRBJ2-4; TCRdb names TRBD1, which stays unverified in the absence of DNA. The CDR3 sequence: CASSLSRDRNIQYF.